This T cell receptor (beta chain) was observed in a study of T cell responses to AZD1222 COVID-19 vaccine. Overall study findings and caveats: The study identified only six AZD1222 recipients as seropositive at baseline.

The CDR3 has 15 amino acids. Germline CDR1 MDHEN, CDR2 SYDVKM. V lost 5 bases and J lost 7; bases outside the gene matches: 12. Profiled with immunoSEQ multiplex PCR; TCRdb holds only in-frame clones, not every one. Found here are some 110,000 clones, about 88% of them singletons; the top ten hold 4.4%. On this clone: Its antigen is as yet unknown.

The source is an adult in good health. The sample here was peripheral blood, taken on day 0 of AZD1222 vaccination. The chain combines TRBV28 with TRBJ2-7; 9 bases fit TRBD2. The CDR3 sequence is CASSPGSSGKREQYF. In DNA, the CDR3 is TGTGCCAGCAGTCCCGGGTCTAGCGGGAAGCGGGAGCAGTACTTC.